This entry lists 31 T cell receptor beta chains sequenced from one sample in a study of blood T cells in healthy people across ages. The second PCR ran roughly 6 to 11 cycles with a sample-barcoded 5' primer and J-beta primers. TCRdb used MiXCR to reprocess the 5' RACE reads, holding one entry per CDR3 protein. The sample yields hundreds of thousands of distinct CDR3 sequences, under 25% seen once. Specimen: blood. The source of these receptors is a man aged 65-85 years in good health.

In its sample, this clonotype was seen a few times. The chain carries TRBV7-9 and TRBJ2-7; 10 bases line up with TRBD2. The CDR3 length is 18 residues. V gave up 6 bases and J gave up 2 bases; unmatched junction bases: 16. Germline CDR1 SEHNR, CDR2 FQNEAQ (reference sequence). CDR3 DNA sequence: TGTGCCAGCAGTTCGCCGGGGCGGGCTAGCGGGAGTCCCTACGAGCAGTACTTC. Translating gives CASSSPGRASGSPYEQYF.

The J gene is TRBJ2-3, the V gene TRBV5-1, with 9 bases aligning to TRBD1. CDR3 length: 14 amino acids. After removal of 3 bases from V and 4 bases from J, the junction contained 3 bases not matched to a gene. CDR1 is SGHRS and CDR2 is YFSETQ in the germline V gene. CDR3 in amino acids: CASSWTGVSDTQYF. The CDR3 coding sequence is TGCGCCAGCAGCTGGACAGGGGTTTCAGATACGCAGTATTTT.

This CDR3 is CASSPRLGLSYEQYF. Here the CDR3 DNA reads TGTGCCAGCAGCCCACGTCTGGGCCTTTCCTACGAGCAGTACTTC. The chain joins TRBV9 to TRBJ2-7, with D unresolved. The CDR3 totals 15 residues. With 4 bases removed from V and 1 base from J, the gap between germline ends came to 15 bases. The germline V gene has CDR1 SGDLS and CDR2 YYNGEE.

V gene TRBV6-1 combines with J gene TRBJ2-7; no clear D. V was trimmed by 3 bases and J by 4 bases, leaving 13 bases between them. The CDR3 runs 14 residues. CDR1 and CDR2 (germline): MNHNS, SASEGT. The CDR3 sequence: CASSDTRPAYEQYF. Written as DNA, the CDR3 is TGTGCCAGCAGTGATACGAGACCGGCGTACGAGCAGTACTTC.

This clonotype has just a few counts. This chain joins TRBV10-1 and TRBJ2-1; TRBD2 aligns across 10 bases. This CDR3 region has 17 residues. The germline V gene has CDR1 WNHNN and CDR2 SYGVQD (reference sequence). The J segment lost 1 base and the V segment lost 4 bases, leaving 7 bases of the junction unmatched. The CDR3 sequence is CASSGTSGVGSYNEQFF. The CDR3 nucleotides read TGCGCCAGCAGTGGGACTAGCGGAGTTGGTTCCTACAATGAGCAGTTCTTC.

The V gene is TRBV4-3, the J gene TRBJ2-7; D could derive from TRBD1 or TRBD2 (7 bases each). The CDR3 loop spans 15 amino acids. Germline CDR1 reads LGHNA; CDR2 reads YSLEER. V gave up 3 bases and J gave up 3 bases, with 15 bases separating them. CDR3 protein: CASSHLPGGDYEQYF. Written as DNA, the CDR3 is TGCGCCAGCAGCCATCTCCCAGGGGGGGACTACGAGCAGTACTTC.

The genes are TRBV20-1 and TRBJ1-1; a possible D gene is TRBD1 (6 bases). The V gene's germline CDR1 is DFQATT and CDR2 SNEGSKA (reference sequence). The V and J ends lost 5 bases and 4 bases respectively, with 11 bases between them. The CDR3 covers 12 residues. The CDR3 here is CSAPEGGTEAFF. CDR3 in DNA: TGCAGTGCTCCCGAGGGGGGCACTGAAGCTTTCTTT.

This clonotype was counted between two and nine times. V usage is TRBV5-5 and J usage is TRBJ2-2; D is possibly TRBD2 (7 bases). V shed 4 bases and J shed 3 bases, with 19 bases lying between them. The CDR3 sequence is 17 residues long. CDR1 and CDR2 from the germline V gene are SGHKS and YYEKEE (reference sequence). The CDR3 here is CASSSGTYPGDTGELFF. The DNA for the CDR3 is TGTGCCAGCAGCAGCGGGACATACCCTGGGGACACCGGGGAGCTGTTTTTT.

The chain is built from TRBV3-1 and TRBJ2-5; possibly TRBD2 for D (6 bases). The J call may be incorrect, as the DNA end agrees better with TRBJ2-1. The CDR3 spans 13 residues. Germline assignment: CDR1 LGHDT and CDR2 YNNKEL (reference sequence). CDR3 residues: CASSQEGGYEQFF. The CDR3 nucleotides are TGTGCCAGCAGCCAAGAGGGAGGCTATGAGCAGTTCTTC.

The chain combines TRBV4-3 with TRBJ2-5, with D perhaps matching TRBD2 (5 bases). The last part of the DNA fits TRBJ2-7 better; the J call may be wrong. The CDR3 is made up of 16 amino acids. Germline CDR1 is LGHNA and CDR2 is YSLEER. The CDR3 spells CASSQDYGRDSYEQYF. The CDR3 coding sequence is TGCGCCAGCAGCCAAGATTACGGACGGGATTCCTACGAGCAGTACTTC.

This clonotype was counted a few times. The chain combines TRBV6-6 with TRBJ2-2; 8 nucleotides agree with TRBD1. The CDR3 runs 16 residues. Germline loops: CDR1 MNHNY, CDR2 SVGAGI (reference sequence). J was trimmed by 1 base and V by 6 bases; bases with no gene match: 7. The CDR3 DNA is TGTGCCAGCAGAAGTTGGGACAGGAAGAACACCGGGGAGCTGTTTTTT. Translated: CASRSWDRKNTGELFF.

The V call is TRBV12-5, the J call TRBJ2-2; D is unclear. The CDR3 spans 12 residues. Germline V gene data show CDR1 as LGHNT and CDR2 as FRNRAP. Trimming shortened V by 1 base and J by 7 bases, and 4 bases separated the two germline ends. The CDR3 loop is CASGLGFGELFF. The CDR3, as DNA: TGTGCTAGTGGTTTGGGGTTCGGGGAGCTGTTTTTT.

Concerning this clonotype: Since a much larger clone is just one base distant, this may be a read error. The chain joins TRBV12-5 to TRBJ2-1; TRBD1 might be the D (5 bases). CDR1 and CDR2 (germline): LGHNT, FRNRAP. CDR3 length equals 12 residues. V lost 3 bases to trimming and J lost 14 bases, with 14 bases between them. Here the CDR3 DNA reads TGTGCTAGTGGTTTCAAGGACATCCTGAAGTTCTTC. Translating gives CASGFKDILKFF. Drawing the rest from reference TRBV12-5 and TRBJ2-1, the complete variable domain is DARVTQTPRHKVTEMGQEVTMRCQPILGHNTVFWYRQTMMQGLELLAYFRNRAPLDDSGMPKDRFSAEMPDATLATLKIQPSEPRDSAVYFCASGFKDILKFFGPGTRLTVL.

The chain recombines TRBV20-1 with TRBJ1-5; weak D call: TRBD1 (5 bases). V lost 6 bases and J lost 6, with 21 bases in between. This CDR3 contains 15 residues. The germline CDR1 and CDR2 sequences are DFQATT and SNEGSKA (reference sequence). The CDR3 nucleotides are TGCAGTGCCGGGAACATAGGGGATAGTCCTCAGCCCCAGCATTTT. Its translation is CSAGNIGDSPQPQHF.

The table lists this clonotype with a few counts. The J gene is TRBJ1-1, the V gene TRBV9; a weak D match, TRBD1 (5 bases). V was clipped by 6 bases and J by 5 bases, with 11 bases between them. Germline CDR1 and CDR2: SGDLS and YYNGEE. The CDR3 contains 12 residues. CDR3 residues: CASTRDGTEAFF. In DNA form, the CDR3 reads TGTGCCAGCACGAGGGACGGGACTGAAGCTTTCTTT. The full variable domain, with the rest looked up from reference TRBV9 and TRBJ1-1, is DSGVTQTPKHLITATGQRVTLRCSPRSGDLSVYWYQQSLDQGLQFLIQYYNGEERAKGNILERFSAQQFPDLHSELNLSSLELGDSALYFCASTRDGTEAFFGQGTRLTVV.

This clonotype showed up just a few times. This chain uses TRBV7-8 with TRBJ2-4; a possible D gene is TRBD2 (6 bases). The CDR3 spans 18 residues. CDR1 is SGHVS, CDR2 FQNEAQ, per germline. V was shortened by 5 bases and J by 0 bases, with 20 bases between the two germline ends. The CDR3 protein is CASSPRPRGEGAKNIQYF. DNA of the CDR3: TGTGCCAGCAGCCCGCGCCCGCGGGGTGAGGGAGCCAAAAACATTCAGTACTTC.

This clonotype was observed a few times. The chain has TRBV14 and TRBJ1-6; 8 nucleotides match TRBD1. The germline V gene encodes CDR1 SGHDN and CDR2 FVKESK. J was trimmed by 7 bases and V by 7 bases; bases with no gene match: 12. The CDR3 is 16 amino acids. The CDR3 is CASKINRDRLNSPLHF. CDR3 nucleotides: TGTGCCAGCAAAATTAACCGGGACAGGCTGAATTCACCCCTCCACTTT.

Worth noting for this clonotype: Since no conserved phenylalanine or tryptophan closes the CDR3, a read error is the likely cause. The chain's CDR3 is CSARADQETQYL. CDR3 coding DNA: TGCAGTGCTAGAGCGGACCAAGAGACCCAGTACCTC. The chain is built from TRBV20-1 and TRBJ2-5, with D uncertain. The germline V gene has CDR1 DFQATT and CDR2 SNEGSKA (reference sequence). V was pared by 1 base and J by 0 bases, with 3 bases between. This CDR3 contains 12 residues.

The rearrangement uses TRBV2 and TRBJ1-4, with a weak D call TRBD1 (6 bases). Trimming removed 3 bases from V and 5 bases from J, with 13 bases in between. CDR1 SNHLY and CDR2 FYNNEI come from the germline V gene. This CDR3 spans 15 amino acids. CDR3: CASSESGGRNEKLFF. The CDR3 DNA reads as TGTGCCAGCAGTGAGTCGGGGGGCCGAAATGAAAAACTGTTTTTT.

This CDR3 is CASSGTGGHEQFF. In nucleotides, the CDR3 is TGTGCCAGCAGTGGAACCGGAGGCCATGAGCAGTTCTTC. V and J are TRBV6-1 and TRBJ2-1; D is possibly TRBD2 (5 bases). The CDR3 is 13 amino acids. V was clipped by 4 bases and J by 8 bases, with 12 bases between them. Germline-derived CDR1 and CDR2 are MNHNS and SASEGT.

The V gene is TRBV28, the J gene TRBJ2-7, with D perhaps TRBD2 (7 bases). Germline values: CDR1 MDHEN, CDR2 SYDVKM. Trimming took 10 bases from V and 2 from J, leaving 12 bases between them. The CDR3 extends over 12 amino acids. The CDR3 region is CATGGQPYEQYF. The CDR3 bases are TGTGCCACCGGGGGGCAGCCCTACGAGCAGTACTTC. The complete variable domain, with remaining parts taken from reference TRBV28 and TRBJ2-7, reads DVKVTQSSRYLVKRTGEKVFLECVQDMDHENMFWYRQDPGLGLRLIYFSYDVKMKEKGDIPEGYSVSREKKERFSLILESASTNQTSMYLCATGGQPYEQYFGPGTRLTVT.

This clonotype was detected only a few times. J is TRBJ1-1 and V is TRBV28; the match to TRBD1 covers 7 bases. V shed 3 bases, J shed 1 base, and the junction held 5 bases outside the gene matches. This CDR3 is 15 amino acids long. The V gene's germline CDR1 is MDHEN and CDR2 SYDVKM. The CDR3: CASSLPTGENTEAFF. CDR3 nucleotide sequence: TGTGCCAGCAGTTTGCCTACAGGGGAGAACACTGAAGCTTTCTTT.

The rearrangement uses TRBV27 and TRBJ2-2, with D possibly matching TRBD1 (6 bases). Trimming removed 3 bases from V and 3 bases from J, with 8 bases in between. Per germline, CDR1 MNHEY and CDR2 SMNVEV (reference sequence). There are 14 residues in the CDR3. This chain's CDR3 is CASSFGQHTGELFF. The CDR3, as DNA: TGTGCCAGCAGTTTCGGACAGCACACCGGGGAGCTGTTTTTT.

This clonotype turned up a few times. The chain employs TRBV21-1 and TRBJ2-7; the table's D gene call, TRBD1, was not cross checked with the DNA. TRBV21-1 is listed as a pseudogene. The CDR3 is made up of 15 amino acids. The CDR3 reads CASSKKGDESYEQYF. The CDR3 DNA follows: TGTGCCAGCAGCAAAAAGGGGGACGAATCCTACGAGCAGTACTTC.

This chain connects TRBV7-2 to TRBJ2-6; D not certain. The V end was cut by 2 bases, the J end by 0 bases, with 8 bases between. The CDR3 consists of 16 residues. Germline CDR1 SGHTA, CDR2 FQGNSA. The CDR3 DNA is TGTGCCAGCAGCTTATTGCGGTCCTCTGGGGCCAACGTCCTGACTTTC. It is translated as CASSLLRSSGANVLTF.

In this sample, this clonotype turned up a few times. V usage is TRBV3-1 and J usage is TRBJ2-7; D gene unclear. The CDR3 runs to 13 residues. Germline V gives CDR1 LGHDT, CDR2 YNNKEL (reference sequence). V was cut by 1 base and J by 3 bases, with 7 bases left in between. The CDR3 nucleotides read TGTGCCAGCAGCCAAGTAGAAGGCTACGAGCAGTACTTC. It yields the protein CASSQVEGYEQYF.

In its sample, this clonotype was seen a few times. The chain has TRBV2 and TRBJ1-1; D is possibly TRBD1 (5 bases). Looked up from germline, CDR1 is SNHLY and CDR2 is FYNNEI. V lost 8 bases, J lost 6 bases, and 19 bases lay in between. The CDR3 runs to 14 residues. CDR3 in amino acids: CASEQPGSQAEAFF. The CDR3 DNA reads TGTGCCAGCGAACAACCGGGCTCACAGGCTGAAGCTTTCTTT.

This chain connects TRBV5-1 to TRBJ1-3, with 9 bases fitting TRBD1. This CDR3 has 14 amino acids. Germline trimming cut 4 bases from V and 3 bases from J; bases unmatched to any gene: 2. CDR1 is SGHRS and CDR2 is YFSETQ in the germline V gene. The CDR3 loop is CASSADRGGNTIYF. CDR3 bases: TGCGCCAGCAGCGCGGACAGGGGTGGAAACACCATATATTTT.

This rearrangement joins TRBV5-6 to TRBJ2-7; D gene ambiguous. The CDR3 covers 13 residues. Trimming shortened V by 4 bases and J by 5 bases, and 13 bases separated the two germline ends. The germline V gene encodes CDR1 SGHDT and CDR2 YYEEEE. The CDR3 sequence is CASSEDPRHEQYF. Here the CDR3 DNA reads TGTGCCAGCAGCGAGGACCCTCGGCACGAGCAGTACTTC.

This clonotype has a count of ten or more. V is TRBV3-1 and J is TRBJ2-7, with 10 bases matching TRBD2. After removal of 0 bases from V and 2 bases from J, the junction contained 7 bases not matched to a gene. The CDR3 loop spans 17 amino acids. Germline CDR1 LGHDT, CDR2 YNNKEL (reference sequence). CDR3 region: CASSQESPLAGTYEQYF. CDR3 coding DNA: TGTGCCAGCAGCCAAGAGTCCCCACTAGCGGGAACCTACGAGCAGTACTTC.

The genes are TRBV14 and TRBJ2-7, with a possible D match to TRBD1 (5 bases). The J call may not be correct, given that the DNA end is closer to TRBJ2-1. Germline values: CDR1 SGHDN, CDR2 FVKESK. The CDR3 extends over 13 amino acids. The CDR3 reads CASSEQVFNEQFF. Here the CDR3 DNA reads TGTGCCAGCAGCGAACAGGTTTTCAATGAGCAGTTCTTC.